The clone carrying this TCR beta chain came up once. This sample is drawn from a study of blood T cell repertoires in COVID-19. The ends lost 3 bases at V and 0 bases at J; junction bases unmatched: 1. CDR1 is SGHRS and CDR2 is YFSETQ in the germline V gene. The CDR3 contains 15 residues. Data came from immunoSEQ multiplex PCR; TCRdb stores just in-frame clones and leaves some out. The table has about 100,000 clones, approximately 83% seen once. This chain connects TRBV5-1 to TRBJ2-3, with TRBD2 matching 10 bases. Sample: peripheral blood. This sequence originates from a man aged 55 to 70 with acute or convalescent COVID-19. For the CDR3, the DNA is TGCGCCAGCAGCTCGGGACTAGCGAGCACAGATACGCAGTATTTT. This translates into CASSSGLASTDTQYF.